The present entry profiles one T cell receptor beta chain with its context. It lacks a known antigen. Base qualities were left out, and no much larger clone turns up one base away. This sample was taken from a study of blood T cells in healthy people across ages (dated by TCRdb to about 2015). Context from the whole study: Template switching captured roughly one uniquely barcoded TCR beta cDNA molecule per two T cells in model experiments. Using deep sequencing normalized with unique cDNA molecular identifiers, the study measured how TCR beta repertoire diversity changes with age. The donors were divided into four age groups: young (average roughly 17 years), middle-aged (over 35), aged (roughly 60) and long-lived (roughly 88). Donors of different ages were randomly distributed across sequencing lanes to avoid experimental bias. Two additional independent replicas of 1 million unique cDNA reads from the same blood draw were analyzed for two donors (one aged 18 to 30 and one aged 80 or older).

The donors were under 40 Caucasian individuals from Russia, aged about 6 to 95 years, who were systemically healthy. Ten milliliters of peripheral blood were collected from each donor into EDTA-treated Vacutainer tubes. Ficoll-Paque density-gradient centrifugation was used to isolate PBMCs, with at least 6 million obtained per sample. Trizol reagent was used to extract total RNA from PBMCs, with at least 6 micrograms per sample. For every donor, flow cytometry on a PBMC aliquot measured the percentage of naive CD45RAhigh/CD27high T cells. The CDR3 starts with the cysteine, ends with the phenylalanine, and has 14 residues. Only CDR3 DNA remains: 42 bases, in frame from the first base. The germline V gene specifies LGHNA as CDR1 and YSLEER as CDR2. Library method: 5' RACE. Sequencing instrument: Illumina HiSeq 2500. A second PCR of roughly 6 to 11 cycles was run with a J-beta primer mix and a sample-barcoded 5' primer. A unique molecular identifier was introduced onto each TCR beta cDNA molecule by a template-switch 5' adaptor carrying 12 random nucleotides. Each sample yielded at least 3 million CDR3-containing paired-end reads. All of the RNA was converted into first-strand cDNA using the Mint cDNA synthesis kit, with a TRBC-specific oligonucleotide serving as the primer. Following uracil-DNA glycosylase treatment, a first 18-cycle PCR with universal primers M1SS and BC2_uni_R was performed on all cDNA. From the authors' description of their analysis: Each sample was normalized by randomly selecting 1 million high-quality reads, each carrying a distinct molecular identifier. Reads with shared molecular identifiers were discarded instead of being binned into consensus sequences. MiTCR, set to a Q25 quality threshold and the strictest error-elimination algorithm, was used for CDR3 identification, clonotype clustering and error correction. A nonparametric unseen species model with Euler transformation was used to estimate a lower bound on total TCR beta diversity. TCRdb reran the public reads through fastp at Q25 and MiXCR, keeping productive beta chains. Rows merge per CDR3 protein into single entries with the most common DNA and genes. These V and J calls derive from TCRdb rather than the authors' analysis. This sample holds roughly 700,000 distinct CDR3 sequences; approximately 49% were observed only once. Around 32% of the sample comes from the top ten.

Paper-wide results and their limitations: Bulk unsorted PBMC profiling prevented conclusive comparison of naive and antigen-experienced compartments. Compared with the aged group, the long-lived group had more naive CD4+ T cells, fewer expanded clones and increased TCR diversity, a pattern suggesting age selection. Estimates of total diversity based on one million sequenced T cells were considered lower bounds and underestimates. The CMV infection status of donors was not known, potentially confounding age-related changes in expanded clonotypes. There was a strong correlation between observed TCR beta diversity and the percentage of naive T cells measured by flow cytometry. As age increased, observed TCR beta diversity per million T cells dropped in a roughly linear way, and a significant reduction was already evident by age 40.

The chain employs TRBV4-3 and TRBJ2-4; a weak D assignment points to TRBD1 (5 bases agree). The J call may not be correct, given that the DNA end is closer to TRBJ2-7. Material for sequencing was blood. The TCR originated in a woman aged 55-69 years in good health. The CDR3 has the sequence CASSQEIGAYEQYF. The DNA is TGCGCCAGCAGCCAAGAGATAGGGGCCTACGAGCAGTACTTC.